Presented here are 10 T cell receptor beta chains from one specimen sequenced in a study of T cells in Graves' hyperthyroidism and ophthalmopathy. RNA transcripts yielded amplified TCR beta CDR3 regions. First-round RT-PCR of the TCR CDR3 relied on the HTBI primer set. TCRdb passed the multiplex PCR reads through MiXCR, listing each CDR3 protein once. The sample includes about 580,000 distinct CDR3 sequences, 40% to 55% of them seen just once. Sequencing was performed on peripheral blood or thyroid tissue (not recorded which). The receptor set was obtained from a woman aged 18-29 years with Graves' hyperthyroidism.

The V call is TRBV2, the J call TRBJ2-7; D might be TRBD2 (6 bases). The J call may be faulty, since TRBJ2-1 better matches the DNA end. The CDR3 extends over 14 amino acids. Germline V gives CDR1 SNHLY, CDR2 FYNNEI. CDR3 coding DNA: TGTGCCAGCAGTGTCCGGGACTGGACTAATGAGCAGTTCTTC. Amino acid sequence: CASSVRDWTNEQFF.

With respect to this clonotype: Sequence at one end of the junction differs from germline and may be a read error. The chain carries TRBV13 and TRBJ2-7; 10 bases are shared with TRBD2. Germline CDR1 and CDR2: PRHDT and FYEKMQ (reference sequence). The CDR3 loop spans 17 amino acids. The CDR3 is CASGLRASGRGEYEQYF. The CDR3 DNA sequence: TGTGCCAGCGGCTTGCGGGCGAGCGGGAGGGGTGAATACGAGCAGTACTTC.

CDR3 protein: CASSVARGRTEAFF. As DNA, the CDR3 is TGTGCCAGCAGCGTTGCCAGGGGACGAACTGAAGCTTTCTTT. This sequence joins TRBV5-4 and TRBJ1-1, with D maybe TRBD1 (6 bases). Germline values: CDR1 SGHNT, CDR2 YYREEE (reference sequence). V was clipped by 4 bases and J by 5 bases, with 15 bases between them. This CDR3 has 14 amino acids.

Many counts were recorded for this clonotype. This rearrangement joins TRBV7-9 to TRBJ1-5; weak D call: TRBD1 (6 bases). The CDR3 length is 18 residues. V lost 0 bases, J lost 6 bases, and 21 bases lay in between. Germline-derived CDR1 and CDR2 are SEHNR and FQNEAQ (reference sequence). The CDR3 loop reads CASSLAIGVGGGGQPQHF. The CDR3 DNA is TGTGCCAGCAGCTTAGCGATTGGGGTCGGGGGCGGCGGTCAGCCCCAGCATTTT. Supplemented by reference TRBV7-9 and TRBJ1-5, the full variable domain reads DTGVSQNPRHKITKRGQNVTFRCDPISEHNRLYWYRQTLGQGPEFLTYFQNEAQLEKSRLLSDRFSAERPKGSFSTLEIQRTEQGDSAMYLCASSLAIGVGGGGQPQHFGDGTRLSIL.

The sample holds many counts of this clonotype. The rearrangement uses TRBV24-1 and TRBJ1-1; TRBD1 matches 7 bases. This CDR3 has 13 amino acids. The V segment lost 4 bases and the J segment 7 bases; nucleotides outside the gene matches: 5. Germline CDR1 is KGHDR and CDR2 is SFDVKD. CDR3 region: CATSEYRGGEAFF. The CDR3 coding sequence is TGTGCCACCAGTGAGTACAGGGGCGGTGAAGCTTTCTTT.

A word on this clonotype: A read error may produce the germline difference seen at one junction end. This chain connects TRBV7-9 to TRBJ1-2; 7 nucleotides align to TRBD1. This CDR3 is built from 13 residues. CDR1 is SEHNR, CDR2 FQNEAQ, per germline (reference sequence). The CDR3 reads CASSRQGNCGYTF. The DNA of the CDR3 is TGCGCCAGCAGCCGACAGGGTAACTGTGGCTACACCTTC.

This sequence joins TRBV24-1 and TRBJ2-7; TRBD2 matches 10 bases. The germline gives CDR1 KGHDR, CDR2 SFDVKD. J lost 2 bases, V lost 11 bases, and 14 bases had no gene match. The CDR3 has 16 residues. CDR3 DNA sequence: TGTGCCAGCAGCCGACCACTAGCGGGAAGGACCTACGAGCAGTACTTC. It codes for CASSRPLAGRTYEQYF.

The chain employs TRBV5-1 and TRBJ2-1; TRBD2 matches at 9 bases. Germline loops: CDR1 SGHRS, CDR2 YFSETQ. The CDR3 is 14 residues long. V lost 0 bases and J lost 10; bases outside the gene matches: 5. The CDR3: CASSLGLAGREQFF. In DNA form, the CDR3 reads TGCGCCAGCAGCTTGGGTCTAGCGGGGCGAGAGCAGTTCTTC.

The chain links TRBV7-9 to TRBJ2-3; 10 nucleotides agree with TRBD2. Trimming at V came to 5 bases and at J to 2 bases, leaving 7 bases not matched to a gene. Per germline, CDR1 SEHNR and CDR2 FQNEAQ (reference sequence). CDR3 length equals 16 residues. CDR3 region: CASSTGLADFTDTQYF. For the CDR3, the DNA is TGTGCCAGCAGCACCGGACTAGCGGATTTCACAGATACGCAGTATTTT.

This clonotype was counted ten times or more. The J gene is TRBJ2-7, the V gene TRBV4-1; 7 bases agree with TRBD2. Germline loops: CDR1 MGHRA, CDR2 YSYEKL. V shed 6 bases and J 0 bases; nucleotides not matched to a gene: 5. The CDR3 sequence is 14 residues long. The CDR3 DNA follows: TGCGCCAGCAGAGCAACTAGCGTCTCCTACGAGCAGTACTTC. This gives the protein CASRATSVSYEQYF.